This TCR beta chain comes out of a study of CXCR3-negative and CXCR3-positive naive CD8 T cells. Broader study findings: In CXCR3-positive naive cells, the TRB CDR3s were more hydrophobic than in CXCR3-negative naive cells. Between one naive subset and the other, surface CD5 was comparable, and TCR strength was inferred from TRB CDR3 properties.

CDR3 size: 13 residues. Concerning this clonotype: The antigen is unknown.

With UMI labels, 5' RACE was used to prepare the TRB cDNA libraries. TCRdb derives one entry per CDR3 protein from the 5' RACE reads, leaving out DNA. Its listing shows 84,000 or so distinct CDR3 sequences. The material sequenced was naive CXCR3+ CD8+ T cells from blood. Described subset: CD45RO-CCR7+CD27+CD95- naive CD8+ T cells expressing CXCR3 (TNR3+). This chain links TRBV21-1 with TRBJ2-7. TRBV21-1 is an annotated pseudogene. This TCR came from a human donor in good health. Some clones in this sample may be carry-over from other donors' samples. The CDR3 loop is CASSKVWQPKGYF.